These 31 T cell receptor beta chains were all obtained from the same sample, sequenced in a study of breast tumors, draining lymph nodes, adjacent tissues. Axillary draining lymph nodes of breast cancer patients supplied the node samples. MiXCR, applied by TCRdb to the multiplex PCR reads, yields one record per CDR3 protein. The top ten hold around 1.5% of the sample, which has about 230,000 distinct CDR3 sequences, around 32% seen once. The sequenced sample was axillary lymph node tissue. Receptors were obtained from a female donor with breast cancer. Some clones in this sample may be carry-over from other donors' samples.

This clonotype occurred a few times. The chain carries TRBV12-3 or TRBV12-4 and TRBJ1-1, with a possible D match to TRBD1 (5 bases). V lost 7 bases and J 11 bases, leaving 14 bases between the germline ends. This CDR3 is 11 amino acids long. The CDR3 here is CASNGGDRAFF. The CDR3 region has the DNA TGTGCCAGCAACGGGGGGGACCGTGCTTTCTTT.

The J gene is TRBJ2-6, the V gene TRBV6-1, with 8 bases lining up with TRBD1. Losses at the gene ends were 4 bases for V and 1 base for J; bases not matched to a gene: 0. CDR3 length equals 15 residues. Germline loops: CDR1 MNHNS, CDR2 SASEGT. For the CDR3, the DNA is TGTGCCAGCAGTGGGGACAGGTCTGGGGCCAACGTCCTGACTTTC. It codes for CASSGDRSGANVLTF.

This clonotype was detected ten times or more. J is TRBJ2-7 and V is TRBV2, with D possibly being TRBD2 (5 bases). The V gene's germline CDR1 is SNHLY and CDR2 FYNNEI. The V and J ends lost 6 bases and 7 bases respectively, with 10 bases between them. The length of the CDR3 is 11 residues. The CDR3: CASSASGEQYF. In DNA, the CDR3 is TGTGCCAGCAGCGCGTCGGGGGAGCAGTACTTC.

About this clonotype: At one end, the junction sequence differs from germline, possibly due to a read error. The CDR3 bases are TGTGCCAGCAGGTTGGACCCGAGGGTCGATGAGCAGTTCTTC. This encodes CASRLDPRVDEQFF. V gene TRBV5-1 combines with J gene TRBJ2-1; D perhaps matches TRBD2 (5 bases). The CDR3 totals 14 residues. The germline V gene encodes CDR1 SGHRS and CDR2 YFSETQ.

The sample holds many counts of this clonotype. Germline is not matched at one junction end, which may reflect a read error. This rearrangement joins TRBV6-5 to TRBJ2-7; TRBD2 might be the D (5 bases). Germline lookup yields CDR1 MNHEY and CDR2 SVGAGI. CDR3 length: 12 amino acids. The CDR3 bases are TGTGCCCGCAGCGGCAGATCTTACGAGCAGTACTTC. This translates into CARSGRSYEQYF.

This clonotype was observed at least ten times. The genes are TRBV6-2 or TRBV6-3 and TRBJ2-5, with TRBD1 matching 9 bases. From germline, CDR1 is MNHEY and CDR2 SVGEGT. This CDR3 has 15 residues. Losses at the gene ends were 5 bases for V and 4 bases for J; bases not matched to a gene: 8. DNA for the CDR3: TGTGCCAGCAGTCCCCGGGGACAGGGAAGAGAGACCCAGTACTTC. This gives the protein CASSPRGQGRETQYF.

This clonotype was recorded at least ten times. CDR3 sequence reads: CASSLGKQGTYGYTF. Written as DNA, the CDR3 is TGTGCCAGCAGCTTAGGCAAACAGGGCACCTATGGCTACACCTTC. The chain employs TRBV7-2 and TRBJ1-2, with D possibly matching TRBD1 (6 bases). Trimming took off 1 base at V and 4 bases at J, with 13 bases between the two ends. CDR1 is SGHTA, CDR2 FQGNSA, per germline. The CDR3 has 15 amino acids.

There are many counts of this clonotype. This CDR3 reads CASSQVPVIRQETQYF. CDR3 nucleotides: TGTGCCAGCAGCCAAGTTCCGGTGATACGTCAAGAGACCCAGTACTTC. The J gene is TRBJ2-5, the V gene TRBV4-2; unclear D gene. Germline-derived CDR1 and CDR2 are LGHNA and YNFKEQ. The CDR3 has 16 residues. The V gene lost 1 base and the J gene lost 2 bases, with 14 bases spanning the gap.

With respect to this clonotype: The CDR3 does not end in the conserved phenylalanine or tryptophan, so this is likely a read error. The V call is TRBV19, the J call TRBJ1-2, with TRBD1 matching over 7 bases. Germline CDR1 reads LNHDA; CDR2 reads SQIVND (reference sequence). The CDR3 totals 16 residues. The CDR3 loop reads CASSTATGPANCGYTS. The CDR3 coding sequence is TGTGCCAGTAGTACTGCGACAGGGCCAGCTAACTGTGGCTACACCTCC.

As to this clonotype: A much larger clone is a single base away; this may be a read error. The V call is TRBV30, the J call TRBJ1-2; D call uncertain. The germline V gene has CDR1 GTSNPN and CDR2 SVGIG (reference sequence). The CDR3 extends over 13 amino acids. CDR3 coding DNA: TGTGCCTGGAGTGTACAGACACTCTATGGCCACACCTTC. Translating gives CAWSVQTLYGHTF.

There are a few counts of this clonotype. This CDR3 reads CASNPQLAKNIQYF. The CDR3 bases are TGTGCCAGCAATCCCCAATTAGCCAAAAACATTCAGTACTTC. The chain recombines TRBV28 with TRBJ2-4; D call uncertain. Between the trimmed V and J ends, which lost 7 bases and 0 bases, there was a span of 10 bases. The germline V gene encodes CDR1 MDHEN and CDR2 SYDVKM. The CDR3 consists of 14 residues.

This clonotype was seen at least ten times. The CDR3 loop is CASSLIPESIAGELFF. The CDR3 coding sequence is TGTGCCAGCAGCTTAATCCCCGAGTCAATCGCCGGGGAGCTGTTTTTT. The rearrangement uses TRBV7-3 and TRBJ2-2; D gene unclear. The germline gives CDR1 SGHTA, CDR2 FQGTGA. Trimming stripped 1 base from V and 6 bases from J, with 15 bases between. This CDR3 has 16 residues.

This clonotype was counted many times. The chain employs TRBV24-1 and TRBJ2-3, with D perhaps being TRBD1 or TRBD2 (5 bases each). This CDR3 spans 15 amino acids. The germline gives CDR1 KGHDR, CDR2 SFDVKD. Trimming left V 6 bases short and J 3 bases short, with 15 bases between. The CDR3 loop reads CATSRGSRGTDTQYF. CDR3 DNA sequence: TGTGCCACCAGTCGGGGCTCCCGGGGTACAGATACGCAGTATTTT.

This clonotype was counted many times. This chain links TRBV5-8 with TRBJ2-5; tentative D call: TRBD2 (5 bases). V was pared by 4 bases and J by 3 bases, with 25 bases between. The CDR3 runs 18 residues. CDR1 SGHTS and CDR2 YDEGEE come from the germline V gene. CDR3: CASSRLGSTADFEETQYF. The CDR3 DNA is TGTGCCAGCAGCCGGTTAGGTAGCACAGCGGATTTTGAAGAGACCCAGTACTTC. The full variable domain, in which reference TRBV5-8 and TRBJ2-5 provide the parts outside the CDR3, is EAGVTQSPTHLIKTRGQQATLRCSPISGHTSVYWYQQALGLGLQFLLWYDEGEERNRGNFPPRFSGRQFPNYSSELNVNALELEDSALYLCASSRLGSTADFEETQYFGPGTRLLVL.

This clonotype was observed at least ten times. V and J are TRBV3-1 and TRBJ2-1, with 12 bases that match TRBD2. After removal of 3 bases from V and 7 bases from J, the junction contained 4 bases not matched to a gene. Per the germline V gene, CDR1 is LGHDT and CDR2 is YNNKEL (reference sequence). This CDR3 has 15 amino acids. CDR3 DNA sequence: TGTGCCAGCAGCCAGACTAGCGGGAGTAAGAATGAGCAGTTCTTC. Translation gives CASSQTSGSKNEQFF.

Comments on this clonotype: One junction end does not reproduce the germline sequence, and a read error may be involved. The chain is built from TRBV5-1 and TRBJ2-7, with D perhaps TRBD1 (5 bases). Looked up from germline, CDR1 is SGHRS and CDR2 is YFSETQ. This CDR3 is 15 amino acids long. The CDR3 DNA reads TGTGCCAGCAGCTCAGGCCACAGGAATATCGACGAGCAGTACTTC. Protein product: CASSSGHRNIDEQYF.

The rearrangement joins TRBV6-2 or TRBV6-3 to TRBJ2-5; TRBD2 matches 9 bases. The V and J ends lost 4 bases and 5 bases, in that order; junction bases with no gene match: 8. Germline CDR1 reads MNHEY; CDR2 reads SVGEGT. This CDR3 comprises 15 residues. CDR3 coding DNA: TGTGCCAGCAGTTGGAGCGGGAGGATCGCCGAGACCCAGTACTTC. It is translated as CASSWSGRIAETQYF.

This chain connects TRBV20-1 to TRBJ2-3; TRBD2 is a possible D gene (7 bases). The CDR3 is made up of 15 amino acids. Germline assignment: CDR1 DFQATT and CDR2 SNEGSKA (reference sequence). V shed 3 bases and J shed 2 bases, with 15 bases lying between them. The CDR3 spells CSASKGDYHTDTQYF. CDR3 coding DNA: TGCAGTGCTAGCAAGGGGGACTACCACACAGATACGCAGTATTTT.

The chain recombines TRBV9 with TRBJ2-2, with D tentatively TRBD1 or TRBD2 (5 bases each). V lost 4 bases and J lost 1, with 11 bases in between. The CDR3 is 15 amino acids. The germline CDR1 and CDR2 sequences are SGDLS and YYNGEE. CDR3 loop: CASSPGTLNTGELFF. CDR3 nucleotide sequence: TGTGCCAGCAGCCCCGGGACGCTGAACACCGGGGAGCTGTTTTTT.

This clonotype was observed a single time. Given a much more abundant clone one base away, this may be a read error. The chain combines TRBV15 with TRBJ1-1, with 9 bases lining up with TRBD1. The CDR3 contains 15 residues. From germline, CDR1 is LNHNV and CDR2 YYDKDF (reference sequence). J was trimmed by 0 bases and V by 8 bases; bases with no gene match: 7. CDR3 bases: TGTGCCACCGGGGGACAGGGCCCAGTGAACACTGAAGCTTTCTTT. It specifies CATGGQGPVNTEAFF.

This clonotype was recorded a few times. The rearrangement links TRBV18 to TRBJ1-1; D is ambiguous. CDR1 is KGHSH and CDR2 is LQKENI in the germline V gene. The CDR3 has 13 amino acids. V was cut by 3 bases and J by 4 bases, with 9 bases left in between. This chain's CDR3 is CASSPLKATEAFF. The CDR3 region has the DNA TGTGCCAGCTCACCCTTAAAGGCCACTGAAGCTTTCTTT.

This clonotype was found once. This rearrangement joins TRBV7-9 to TRBJ1-2; 8 bases fit TRBD1. Trimming took 5 bases from V and 12 from J; bases not matched to a gene: 8. In germline, CDR1 is SEHNR, CDR2 FQNEAQ (reference sequence). The CDR3 totals 12 residues. The CDR3: CASSLGQGGHTF. CDR3 nucleotide sequence: TGTGCCAGCAGCCTTGGACAGGGAGGACACACCTTC.

This clonotype was observed many times. The chain uses TRBV5-6 and TRBJ2-1, with D tentatively TRBD2 (6 bases). This CDR3 has 12 amino acids. Germline lookup yields CDR1 SGHDT and CDR2 YYEEEE. Trimming took 3 bases from V and 10 from J, leaving 11 bases between them. Here the CDR3 DNA reads TGTGCCAGCAGCTGGAGGGAGCGGGAGCAGTTCTTC. Translating it yields CASSWREREQFF.

This clonotype has at least ten counts. The J gene is TRBJ1-2, the V gene TRBV28; 8 positions match TRBD1. The junction had 3 bases not matched to a gene; V was cut back by 5 bases and J by 7 bases. Germline lookup yields CDR1 MDHEN and CDR2 SYDVKM. This CDR3 region has 12 residues. CDR3 DNA sequence: TGTGCCAGCAGTCCTCAGGGGGCTGGCTACACCTTC. The encoded protein is CASSPQGAGYTF.

About this clonotype itself: An end of the junction differs from the germline gene, which may be a read error. This chain joins TRBV2 and TRBJ1-6; no clear D. Germline CDR1 SNHLY, CDR2 FYNNEI. This CDR3 is built from 16 residues. CDR3 residues: CASSGIYNSYNSPLHF. CDR3 DNA: TGTGCCAGCAGTGGAATCTACAACTCCTATAATTCACCCCTCCACTTC.

This clonotype was observed once. V is TRBV7-3 and J is TRBJ1-6; 7 bases are shared with TRBD1. The CDR3 sequence is 15 residues long. The germline CDR1 and CDR2 sequences are SGHTA and FQGTGA. The V and J ends lost 5 bases and 5 bases, in that order; junction bases with no gene match: 6. CDR3 sequence (DNA): TGTGCCAGCAGCCCAGGGACAGTAAATAATTCACCCCTCCACTTT. This gives the protein CASSPGTVNNSPLHF.

In this sample, this clonotype turned up a few times. J is TRBJ2-1 and V is TRBV11-1, with 7 positions matching TRBD2. J lost 6 bases, V lost 2 bases, and 16 bases had no gene match. The CDR3 is 18 amino acids. Germline values: CDR1 SGHAT, CDR2 FQDESV (reference sequence). The CDR3 region has the DNA TGTGCCAGCAGCTTAAAGCGGGGATCGATTTCTGAGAGCAATGAGCAGTTCTTC. Encoded protein: CASSLKRGSISESNEQFF.

This clonotype was counted at least ten times. The chain combines TRBV3-1 with TRBJ1-5; the D is unclear. Germline V lookup: CDR1 LGHDT, CDR2 YNNKEL (reference sequence). V was trimmed by 0 bases and J by 2 bases, leaving 8 bases between them. The CDR3 runs to 15 residues. The CDR3 DNA is TGTGCCAGCAGCCAAGATTCGAGGGGCAATCAGCCCCAGCATTTT. The encoded protein is CASSQDSRGNQPQHF.

This clonotype appeared many times. This chain connects TRBV24-1 to TRBJ2-6, with a tentative D call TRBD2 (6 bases). The CDR3 loop spans 16 amino acids. Trimming took 4 bases from V and 0 from J, leaving 9 bases between them. The germline CDR1 and CDR2 sequences are KGHDR and SFDVKD. The chain's CDR3 is CATSDRRDSGANVLTF. CDR3 in DNA: TGTGCCACCAGTGACCGGCGGGACTCTGGGGCCAACGTCCTGACTTTC.

As concerns this clonotype: A much more abundant neighbour one base away suggests this may be a read error. The V call is TRBV28, the J call TRBJ1-2, with 9 bases aligning to TRBD1. Germline V gene data show CDR1 as MDHEN and CDR2 as SYDVKM. This CDR3 is 15 amino acids long. CDR3 sequence (DNA): TGTGCCAGCGGAAGTGGGACAGGGCTCAACTATGGCTGCACCTTC. Encoded protein: CASGSGTGLNYGCTF.

This clonotype occurred many times. Here the CDR3 reads CASSFLDRDNTGELFF. CDR3 DNA: TGTGCCAGCAGTTTTTTGGACAGGGACAACACCGGGGAGCTGTTTTTT. The chain links TRBV12-3 or TRBV12-4 to TRBJ2-2, with 8 nucleotides matching TRBD1. Losses at the gene ends were 3 bases for V and 2 bases for J; bases not matched to a gene: 5. There are 16 residues in the CDR3.